The 17 T cell receptor beta chains presented below share a single source sample, sequenced in a study of T cells in Graves' hyperthyroidism and ophthalmopathy. It was RNA transcripts that yielded the amplified TCR beta CDR3 regions. A first-round RT-PCR of the TCR CDR3 used the HTBI primer set. Via MiXCR, TCRdb re-called the multiplex PCR reads, giving one row per CDR3 protein. The sample comprises approximately 500,000 distinct CDR3 sequences, about half of which are singletons, and around 8% rests with the top ten. The material sequenced was peripheral blood or thyroid tissue (not recorded which). All receptors come from a woman aged 18-29 years with Graves' hyperthyroidism.

V and J are TRBV24-1 and TRBJ2-5; 10 bases match TRBD1. Per germline, CDR1 KGHDR and CDR2 SFDVKD. The CDR3 spans 17 residues. V trimming: 3 bases; J trimming: 4 bases; junction bases outside the gene matches: 10. The CDR3 DNA reads TGTGCCACCAGTGATACGACGACAGGGGGCGGGGTAGAGACCCAGTACTTC. Amino acids: CATSDTTTGGGVETQYF.

For this clonotype: This may stem from a read error, because a much larger clone lies one nucleotide away. J is TRBJ2-5 and V is TRBV10-3; D perhaps matches TRBD2 (5 bases). The ends were cut back, 3 bases at V and 5 bases at J, with 22 bases in the middle. This CDR3 contains 17 residues. Per the germline V gene, CDR1 is ENHRY and CDR2 is SYGVKD. The CDR3 region has the DNA TGTGCCATCAGTGAAGGCGGCGGGTCGGTAAGGCGGGAGACCCAGTACTTC. Protein: CAISEGGGSVRRETQYF.

Many counts were recorded for this clonotype. The chain combines TRBV10-3 with TRBJ1-2; the D gene is possibly TRBD1 (6 bases). The CDR3 runs to 12 residues. V shed 5 bases and J shed 10 bases, with 14 bases lying between them. In germline, CDR1 is ENHRY, CDR2 SYGVKD. DNA of the CDR3: TGTGCCATCAGTCTCACAGGGAAACTCTACACCTTC. Amino acid sequence: CAISLTGKLYTF.

The V call is TRBV11-2, the J call TRBJ1-3; 7 positions agree with TRBD1. Germline V CDR1 and CDR2: SGHAT, FQNNGV. The CDR3 length is 14 residues. V lost 4 bases to trimming and J lost 10 bases; unmatched junction nucleotides: 10. CDR3 bases: TGTGCCAGCAGCTCAATTAGGGGGCAGGGGACCATATATTTT. It encodes CASSSIRGQGTIYF.

This clonotype was counted a few times. The chain has TRBV6-5 and TRBJ2-7; 8 bases agree with TRBD1. V was clipped by 4 bases and J by 5 bases; unmatched bases: 7. The CDR3 covers 14 residues. Germline V CDR1 and CDR2: MNHEY, SVGAGI. DNA of the CDR3: TGTGCCAGCAGTTTGAGGACAGGGCCCCACGAGCAGTACTTC. It yields the protein CASSLRTGPHEQYF.

This clonotype came up many times. The rearrangement uses TRBV5-8 and TRBJ1-1; no definite D call. Trimming shortened V by 0 bases and J by 9 bases, and 9 bases separated the two germline ends. The germline CDR1 and CDR2 sequences are SGHTS and YDEGEE. This CDR3 contains 12 residues. The DNA for the CDR3 is TGTGCCAGCAGCTTGGAGTTAGAGAAAGCTTTCTTT. It translates to CASSLELEKAFF.

This clonotype was observed many times. CDR3 region: CSVVGQAETYEQYF. The CDR3 DNA reads as TGCAGCGTTGTAGGACAGGCGGAAACCTACGAGCAGTACTTC. The rearrangement links TRBV29-1 to TRBJ2-7; 7 bases match TRBD1. V lost 4 bases, J lost 2 bases, and 8 bases stayed unmatched. The CDR3 extends over 14 amino acids. The germline CDR1 and CDR2 sequences are SQVTM and ANQGSEA.

A remark on this clonotype: The CDR3 ends on some other residue instead of the conserved phenylalanine or tryptophan, so this is likely a read error. The chain has TRBV12-3 or TRBV12-4 and TRBJ1-1; D is uncertain. The V gene lost 5 bases and the J gene lost 9 bases, with 10 bases spanning the gap. This CDR3 spans 11 amino acids. CDR3 nucleotides: TGTGCCAGCAGTGTTCTGGGGAAAGCTTTCCTT. This sequence encodes CASSVLGKAFL.

This clonotype was counted many times. The V gene is TRBV5-1, the J gene TRBJ1-2, with a tentative D call TRBD1 (6 bases). The CDR3 contains 17 residues. Deletions cut 1 base from V and 3 bases from J, with 19 bases between. CDR1 and CDR2 from the germline V gene are SGHRS and YFSETQ. As DNA, the CDR3 is TGCGCCAGCAGCTTGAGGGGGGGTGCGGGGGCAGACTATGGCTACACCTTC. Its protein is CASSLRGGAGADYGYTF.

Points on this clonotype: A much more abundant neighbour one base away suggests this may be a read error. The chain is built from TRBV4-1 and TRBJ2-7, with 12 positions matching TRBD2. Germline V gene data show CDR1 as MGHRA and CDR2 as YSYEKL. The length of the CDR3 is 19 residues. Here the CDR3 reads CASNQESNAASGRANEQYF. In DNA form, the CDR3 reads TGCGCCAGCAACCAAGAGAGTAATGCGGCTAGCGGGAGGGCTAACGAGCAGTACTTC.

This clonotype was detected only a few times. This rearrangement joins TRBV7-3 to TRBJ1-2; weak D call: TRBD1 (5 bases). The CDR3 sequence is 13 residues long. V lost 2 bases, J lost 8 bases, and 12 bases lay in between. Germline V gives CDR1 SGHTA, CDR2 FQGTGA. CDR3 bases: TGTGCCAGCAGCTTATCAGGGATCCTAGGCTACACCTTC. Encoded protein: CASSLSGILGYTF.

The rearrangement joins TRBV7-3 to TRBJ2-7, with D possibly called TRBD1 or TRBD2 (6 bases each). The end of the DNA is better explained by TRBJ2-1, so the J call may be wrong. The CDR3 is 13 residues long. The germline CDR1 and CDR2 sequences are SGHTA and FQGTGA. CDR3 nucleotides: TGTGCCAGCAGCGGAGGGGGTGGGAATGAGCAGTTCTTC. It yields the protein CASSGGGGNEQFF.

This chain uses TRBV20-1 with TRBJ2-1; 16 bases are shared with TRBD2. From germline, CDR1 is DFQATT and CDR2 SNEGSKA (reference sequence). The CDR3 loop spans 19 amino acids. V was clipped by 2 bases and J by 0 bases; unmatched bases: 7. The CDR3 DNA sequence: TGCAGTGCTAGATCCCCGGGACTAGCGGGAGGGAGCTCCTACAATGAGCAGTTCTTC. Translating it yields CSARSPGLAGGSSYNEQFF.

This clonotype has only one observation. The V call is TRBV7-9, the J call TRBJ1-2, with D possibly being TRBD1 (6 bases). Trimming left V 2 bases short and J 2 bases short, with 18 bases between. The CDR3 is 17 amino acids. Germline CDR1 SEHNR, CDR2 FQNEAQ (reference sequence). This chain's CDR3 is CASSLRGAELINYGYTF. The CDR3, as DNA: TGTGCCAGCAGCTTAAGGGGGGCAGAGCTAATAAACTATGGCTACACCTTC.

The sample holds many counts of this clonotype. The chain joins TRBV6-2 or TRBV6-3 to TRBJ2-7, with 7 bases identical to TRBD2. The J segment lost 0 bases and the V segment lost 8 bases, leaving 7 bases of the junction unmatched. This CDR3 contains 14 residues. The germline CDR1 and CDR2 sequences are MNHEY and SVGEGT. CDR3 protein: CASEITSDSYEQYF. The CDR3 region has the DNA TGTGCCAGCGAAATAACTAGCGACTCCTACGAGCAGTACTTC.

This chain uses TRBV18 with TRBJ1-3, with 7 bases that match TRBD1. CDR1 and CDR2 (germline): KGHSH, LQKENI. This CDR3 contains 15 residues. The trim removed 3 bases at V and 5 bases at J, leaving 7 bases unmatched. For the CDR3, the DNA is TGTGCCAGCTCACCCTCTCAGGGGGTCCGAAACACCATATATTTT. This gives the protein CASSPSQGVRNTIYF.

As regards this clonotype: A much larger clone lies a single base off, so this may be a read error. The chain employs TRBV6-1 and TRBJ1-2, with 9 bases identical to TRBD1. This CDR3 spans 15 amino acids. Germline assignment: CDR1 MNHNS and CDR2 SASEGT. The CDR3 region is CASSEATGGSSGHTF. DNA for the CDR3: TGTGCCAGCAGTGAAGCGACAGGGGGTTCTAGTGGCCACACCTTC.